This T cell receptor (beta chain) was recovered during a study of T cell repertoires in cytomegalovirus infection. This clonotype was found many times. What it binds is unknown. TCRdb analysed the reads with MiXCR anew, one entry per CDR3 protein. The sample includes around 100,000 distinct CDR3 sequences, roughly a tenth seen only once; the top ten take approximately 33%. This CDR3 spans 12 amino acids. Germline V CDR1 and CDR2: SGHTA, FQGNSA. V was pared by 4 bases and J by 9 bases, with 10 bases between. The sequence came from a human donor in good health (CMV status not recorded). Some clones in this sample may be carry-over from other donors' samples. The sample was PBMCs, sequenced either directly or after in vitro stimulation (not recorded which). The chain is built from TRBV7-2 and TRBJ2-1, with D possibly being TRBD1 (5 bases). DNA for the CDR3: TGTGCCAGCAGCTCCGACAGATCTGAGCAGTTCTTC. It yields the protein CASSSDRSEQFF.